The 13 T cell receptor beta chains presented below share a single source sample, sequenced in a study of T cells in Graves' hyperthyroidism and ophthalmopathy. Amplified TCR beta CDR3 regions came from RNA transcripts. HTBI primers were the set used in a first-round RT-PCR of the TCR CDR3. Each CDR3 protein is one row after TCRdb ran MiXCR on the multiplex PCR reads. The table records roughly 200,000 distinct CDR3 sequences, about a sixth of them present only once. Material for sequencing was blood. Receptors originate from a woman in her forties or fifties with Graves' hyperthyroidism.

This clonotype was detected many times. The V call is TRBV27, the J call TRBJ2-1, with 11 bases aligning to TRBD2. CDR1 MNHEY and CDR2 SMNVEV come from the germline V gene (reference sequence). The CDR3 totals 18 residues. V was pared by 4 bases and J by 7 bases, with 15 bases of the junction left unmatched. The CDR3 loop is CASSSYMIGTSGRNEQFF. The CDR3 nucleotides read TGTGCCAGCAGTTCTTATATGATCGGGACTAGCGGTAGGAATGAGCAGTTCTTC.

This clonotype was found a few times. The J gene is TRBJ1-2, the V gene TRBV10-3; tentatively, D is TRBD1 (5 bases). The CDR3 covers 13 residues. Germline assignment: CDR1 ENHRY and CDR2 SYGVKD. V lost 11 bases, J lost 4 bases, and 17 bases lay in between. The CDR3 region has the DNA TGTGCCGTTACAGGAATAAATACCTATGGCTACACCTTC. Translating gives CAVTGINTYGYTF.

The genes are TRBV19 and TRBJ1-2; the D gene is possibly TRBD1 (5 bases). Germline V gives CDR1 LNHDA, CDR2 SQIVND (reference sequence). This CDR3 contains 13 residues. Between the trimmed V and J ends, which lost 8 bases and 2 bases, there was a span of 12 bases. The CDR3 bases are TGTGCCAGTCGGCGCAGGGACAACTATGGCTACACCTTC. Protein sequence: CASRRRDNYGYTF.

V is TRBV7-9 and J is TRBJ2-5; perhaps TRBD1 as D (6 bases). Trimming shortened V by 5 bases and J by 5 bases, and 24 bases separated the two germline ends. The V gene's germline CDR1 is SEHNR and CDR2 FQNEAQ (reference sequence). This CDR3 comprises 17 residues. CDR3 residues: CASSPRRVGGLSETQYF. The CDR3 DNA follows: TGTGCCAGCAGCCCCCGCAGGGTAGGGGGATTATCGGAGACCCAGTACTTC.

This clonotype was counted ten times or more. The chain joins TRBV3-1 to TRBJ2-7, with D tentatively TRBD1 or TRBD2 (5 bases each). The germline gives CDR1 LGHDT, CDR2 YNNKEL (reference sequence). V was pared by 11 bases and J by 1 base, with 15 bases between. CDR3 size: 13 residues. CDR3 sequence: CAGNRGESYEQYF. The CDR3 coding sequence is TGTGCCGGAAACCGAGGGGAGTCCTACGAGCAGTACTTC.

The V and J genes are TRBV12-3 or TRBV12-4 and TRBJ2-7, with 7 bases aligning to TRBD1. Losses at the gene ends were 5 bases for V and 5 bases for J; bases not matched to a gene: 9. CDR3 length: 14 amino acids. The CDR3 region has the DNA TGTGCCAGCAGTGACGACAGGGCAGTCAACGAGCAGTACTTC. Translation: CASSDDRAVNEQYF.

This clonotype was counted between two and nine times. The rearrangement uses TRBV3-1 and TRBJ2-1; TRBD2 might be the D (6 bases). The V gene's germline CDR1 is LGHDT and CDR2 YNNKEL (reference sequence). The CDR3 is made up of 18 amino acids. The ends were cut back, 5 bases at V and 0 bases at J, with 20 bases in the middle. CDR3 loop: CASSSLVGSVSSYNEQFF. The CDR3 DNA reads as TGTGCCAGCAGCTCCCTGGTCGGGAGCGTATCCTCCTACAATGAGCAGTTCTTC.

There are a few counts of this clonotype. The chain combines TRBV24-1 with TRBJ2-7; D is unresolved. Trimming stripped 4 bases from V and 7 bases from J, with 10 bases between. There are 12 residues in the CDR3. Germline V gives CDR1 KGHDR, CDR2 SFDVKD. The DNA for the CDR3 is TGTGCCACCAGTGACCGTGTCGATGAGCAGTACTTC. Translated: CATSDRVDEQYF.

This clonotype was observed a handful of times. V is TRBV5-1 and J is TRBJ1-4; 8 bases are a match to TRBD1. This CDR3 contains 14 residues. Germline V gene sequence: CDR1 SGHRS, CDR2 YFSETQ. J gave up 7 bases and V 4 bases, and 6 bases lay outside the gene matches. The DNA for the CDR3 is TGCGCCAGCAGCCGAGGACAGGGAAGTGAAAAACTGTTTTTT. Amino acid sequence: CASSRGQGSEKLFF.

This chain joins TRBV5-5 and TRBJ1-1; D might be TRBD1 (5 bases). V lost 2 bases, J lost 8 bases, and 13 bases lay in between. The CDR3 spans 13 residues. In germline, CDR1 is SGHKS, CDR2 YYEKEE (reference sequence). This chain's CDR3 is CASSFQSTVEAFF. CDR3 in DNA: TGTGCCAGCAGCTTTCAATCGACAGTAGAAGCTTTCTTT.

The genes are TRBV12-3 or TRBV12-4 and TRBJ2-1; 12 bases fit TRBD2. The V and J ends lost 8 bases and 8 bases, in that order; junction bases with no gene match: 4. The CDR3 covers 13 residues. The DNA for the CDR3 is TGTGCCAGCGTGGCTAGCGGGGGGGATGAGCAGTTCTTC. Translating gives CASVASGGDEQFF.

This sequence joins TRBV20-1 and TRBJ2-3; tentative D call: TRBD1 (6 bases). The germline V gene encodes CDR1 DFQATT and CDR2 SNEGSKA (reference sequence). The CDR3 spans 14 residues. V dropped 4 bases and J dropped 0 bases, with 11 bases sitting between them. The CDR3 DNA reads as TGCAGTGCTAAGCCAGGGGCTAGCACAGATACGCAGTATTTT. Amino acid sequence: CSAKPGASTDTQYF.

This clonotype was observed many times. The gene calls are TRBV5-1 and TRBJ2-3; TRBD2 matches at 12 bases. Germline lookup yields CDR1 SGHRS and CDR2 YFSETQ. CDR3 length: 17 amino acids. V lost 6 bases to trimming and J lost 3 bases; unmatched junction nucleotides: 11. The CDR3 reads CASTSRLAGVGTDTQYF. CDR3 DNA sequence: TGCGCCAGCACCTCCCGACTAGCGGGAGTAGGGACAGATACGCAGTATTTT.